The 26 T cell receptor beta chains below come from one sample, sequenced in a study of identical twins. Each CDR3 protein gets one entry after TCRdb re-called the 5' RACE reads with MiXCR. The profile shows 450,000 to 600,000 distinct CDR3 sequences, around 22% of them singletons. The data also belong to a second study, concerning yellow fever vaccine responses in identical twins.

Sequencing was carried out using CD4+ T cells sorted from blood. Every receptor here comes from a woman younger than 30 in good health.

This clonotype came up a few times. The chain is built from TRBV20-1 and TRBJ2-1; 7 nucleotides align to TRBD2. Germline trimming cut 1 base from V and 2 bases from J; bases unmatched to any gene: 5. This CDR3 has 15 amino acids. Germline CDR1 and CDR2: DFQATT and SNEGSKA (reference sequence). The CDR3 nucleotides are TGCAGTGCTAGAGTTGGGGGGGTCACCTACAATGAGCAGTTCTTC. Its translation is CSARVGGVTYNEQFF.

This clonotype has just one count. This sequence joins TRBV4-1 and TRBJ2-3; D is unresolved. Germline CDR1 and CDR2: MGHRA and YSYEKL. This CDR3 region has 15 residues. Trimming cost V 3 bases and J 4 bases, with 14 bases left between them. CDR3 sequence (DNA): TGCGCCAGCAGCCAGAATTTAGGACCCCCAGATACGCAGTATTTT. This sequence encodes CASSQNLGPPDTQYF.

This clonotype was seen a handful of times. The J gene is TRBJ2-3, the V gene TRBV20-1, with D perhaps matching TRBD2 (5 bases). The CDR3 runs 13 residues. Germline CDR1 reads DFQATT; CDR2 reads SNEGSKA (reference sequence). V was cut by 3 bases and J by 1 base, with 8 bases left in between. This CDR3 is CSASFGGTDTQYF. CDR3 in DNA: TGCAGTGCTAGTTTCGGGGGCACAGATACGCAGTATTTT.

The chain's CDR3 is CASSQITGVSGELFF. The CDR3 region has the DNA TGTGCCAGCAGCCAAATTACGGGAGTCTCCGGGGAGCTGTTTTTT. The chain carries TRBV4-2 and TRBJ2-2; D is possibly TRBD2 (6 bases). The CDR3 covers 15 residues. Looked up from germline, CDR1 is LGHNA and CDR2 is YNFKEQ. Between the trimmed V and J ends, which lost 2 bases and 6 bases, there was a span of 13 bases.

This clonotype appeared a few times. DNA of the CDR3: TGTGCCATCGGATCAGGGGGCCCTAACTATGGCTACACCTTC. Translation gives CAIGSGGPNYGYTF. The chain has TRBV10-3 and TRBJ1-2, with 8 bases aligning to TRBD1. Unmatched junction bases numbered 5, after V lost 8 bases and J lost 0 bases. Germline V gives CDR1 ENHRY, CDR2 SYGVKD. CDR3 size: 14 residues.

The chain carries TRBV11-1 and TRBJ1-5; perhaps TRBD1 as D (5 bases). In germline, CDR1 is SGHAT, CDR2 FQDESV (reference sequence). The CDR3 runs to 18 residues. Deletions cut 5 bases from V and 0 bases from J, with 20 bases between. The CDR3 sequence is CASSNDPRVEDSNQPQHF. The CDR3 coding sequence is TGTGCCAGCAGCAACGACCCCAGGGTTGAGGATAGCAATCAGCCCCAGCATTTT.

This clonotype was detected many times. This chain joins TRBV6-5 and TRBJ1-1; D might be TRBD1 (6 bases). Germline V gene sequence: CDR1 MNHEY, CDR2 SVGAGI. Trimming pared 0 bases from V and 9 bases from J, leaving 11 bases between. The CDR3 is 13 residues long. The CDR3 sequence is CASSYSQGRQAFF. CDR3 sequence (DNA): TGTGCCAGCAGTTACTCGCAGGGGCGGCAAGCTTTCTTT.

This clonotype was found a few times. For the CDR3, the DNA is TGTGCCAGCAGCTTAAGGATCGGCTCTGGGGCCAACGTCCTGACTTTC. It encodes CASSLRIGSGANVLTF. This sequence joins TRBV7-9 and TRBJ2-6; D remains ambiguous. The germline gives CDR1 SEHNR, CDR2 FQNEAQ (reference sequence). This CDR3 is 16 amino acids long. Trimming shortened V by 2 bases and J by 0 bases, and 8 bases separated the two germline ends.

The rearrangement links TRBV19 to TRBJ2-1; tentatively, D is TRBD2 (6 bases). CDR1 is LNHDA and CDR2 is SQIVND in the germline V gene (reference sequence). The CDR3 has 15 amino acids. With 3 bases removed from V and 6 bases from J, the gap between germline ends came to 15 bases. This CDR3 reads CASSIGPGTSNEQFF. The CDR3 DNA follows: TGTGCCAGTAGTATTGGGCCAGGGACTTCCAATGAGCAGTTCTTC.

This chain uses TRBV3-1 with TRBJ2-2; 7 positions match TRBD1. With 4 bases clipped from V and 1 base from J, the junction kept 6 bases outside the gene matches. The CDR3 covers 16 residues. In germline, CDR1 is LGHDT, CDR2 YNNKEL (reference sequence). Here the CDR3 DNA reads TGTGCCAGCAGCCCGAGCGACAGGGTGAACACCGGGGAGCTGTTTTTT. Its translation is CASSPSDRVNTGELFF.

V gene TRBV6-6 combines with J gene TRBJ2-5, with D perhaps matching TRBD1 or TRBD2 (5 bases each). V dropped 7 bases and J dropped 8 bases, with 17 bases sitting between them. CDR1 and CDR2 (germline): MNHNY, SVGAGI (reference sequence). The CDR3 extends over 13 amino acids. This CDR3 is CASTIGTLATQYF. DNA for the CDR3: TGTGCCAGCACCATCGGGACCCTTGCCACCCAGTACTTC.

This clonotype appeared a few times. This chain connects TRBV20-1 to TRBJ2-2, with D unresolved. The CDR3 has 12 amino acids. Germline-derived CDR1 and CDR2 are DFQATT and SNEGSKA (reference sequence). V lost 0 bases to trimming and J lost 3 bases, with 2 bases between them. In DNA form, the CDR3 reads TGCAGTGCTAGAGATTACACCGGGGAGCTGTTTTTT. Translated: CSARDYTGELFF.

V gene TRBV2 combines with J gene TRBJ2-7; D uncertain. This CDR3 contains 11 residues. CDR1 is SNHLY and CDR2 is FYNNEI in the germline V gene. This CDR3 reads CASSSDSGPIV. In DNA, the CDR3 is TGTGCCAGCAGTTCAGACTCGGGCCCTATCGTC.

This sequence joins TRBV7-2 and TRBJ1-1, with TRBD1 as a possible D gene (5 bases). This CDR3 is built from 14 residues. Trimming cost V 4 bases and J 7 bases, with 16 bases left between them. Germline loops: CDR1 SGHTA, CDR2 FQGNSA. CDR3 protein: CASSSMGQANEAFF. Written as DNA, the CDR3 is TGTGCCAGCAGCTCCATGGGGCAGGCGAATGAAGCTTTCTTT.

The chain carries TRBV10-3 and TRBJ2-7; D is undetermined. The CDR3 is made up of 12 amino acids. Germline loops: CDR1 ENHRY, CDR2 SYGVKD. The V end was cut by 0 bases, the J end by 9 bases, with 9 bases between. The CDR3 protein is CAISESKVSQYF. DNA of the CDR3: TGTGCCATCAGTGAGTCGAAGGTATCGCAGTACTTC.

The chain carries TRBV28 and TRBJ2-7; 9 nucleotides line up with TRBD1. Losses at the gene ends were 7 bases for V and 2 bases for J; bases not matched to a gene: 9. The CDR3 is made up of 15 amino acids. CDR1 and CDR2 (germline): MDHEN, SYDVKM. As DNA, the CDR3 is TGTGCCAGCAAACCCCGGGACAGGGACACCTACGAGCAGTACTTC. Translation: CASKPRDRDTYEQYF.

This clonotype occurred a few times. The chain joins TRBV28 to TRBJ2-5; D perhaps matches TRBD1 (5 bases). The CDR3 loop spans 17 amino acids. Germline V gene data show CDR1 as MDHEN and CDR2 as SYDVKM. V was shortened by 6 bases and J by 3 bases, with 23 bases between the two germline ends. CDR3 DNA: TGTGCCAGCAGCCCTCAGGGAAGAACAAACCCTAAAGAGACCCAGTACTTC. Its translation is CASSPQGRTNPKETQYF.

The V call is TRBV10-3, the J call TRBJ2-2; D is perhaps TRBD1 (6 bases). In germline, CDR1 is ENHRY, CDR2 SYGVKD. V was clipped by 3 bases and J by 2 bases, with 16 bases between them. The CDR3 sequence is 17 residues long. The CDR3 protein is CAISDPGQITNTGELFF. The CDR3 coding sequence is TGTGCCATCAGTGATCCCGGACAGATTACCAACACCGGGGAGCTGTTTTTT.

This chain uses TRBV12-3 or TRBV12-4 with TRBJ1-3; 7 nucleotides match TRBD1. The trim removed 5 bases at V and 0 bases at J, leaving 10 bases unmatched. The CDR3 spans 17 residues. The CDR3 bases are TGTGCCAGCAGTCCACCGGGACAGCTTTTCTCTGGAAACACCATATATTTT. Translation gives CASSPPGQLFSGNTIYF.

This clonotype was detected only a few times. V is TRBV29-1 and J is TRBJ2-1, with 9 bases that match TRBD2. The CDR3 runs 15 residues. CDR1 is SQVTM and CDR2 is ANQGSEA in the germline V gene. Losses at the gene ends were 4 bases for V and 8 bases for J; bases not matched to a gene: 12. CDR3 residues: CSVALQAGGPYEQFF. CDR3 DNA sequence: TGCAGCGTTGCCCTACAGGCGGGGGGGCCTTATGAGCAGTTCTTC.

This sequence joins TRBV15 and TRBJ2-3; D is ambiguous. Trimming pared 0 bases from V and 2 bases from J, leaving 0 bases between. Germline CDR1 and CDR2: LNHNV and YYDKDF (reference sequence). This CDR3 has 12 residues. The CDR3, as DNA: TGTGCCACCAGCAGAGACACAGATACGCAGTATTTT. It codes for CATSRDTDTQYF.

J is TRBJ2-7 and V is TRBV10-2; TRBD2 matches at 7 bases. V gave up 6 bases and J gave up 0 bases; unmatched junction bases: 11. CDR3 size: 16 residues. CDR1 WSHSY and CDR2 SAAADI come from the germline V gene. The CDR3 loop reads CASRPSGLKSSYEQYF. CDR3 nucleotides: TGCGCCAGCAGACCTAGCGGCCTGAAAAGCTCCTACGAGCAGTACTTC.

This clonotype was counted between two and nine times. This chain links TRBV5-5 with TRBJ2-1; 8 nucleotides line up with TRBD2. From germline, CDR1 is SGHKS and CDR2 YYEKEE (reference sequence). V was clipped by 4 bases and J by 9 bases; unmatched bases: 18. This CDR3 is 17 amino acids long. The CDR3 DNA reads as TGTGCCAGCAGCGATACACGAGCGGGAGTCGTTGTAAGTGAGCAGTTCTTC. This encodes CASSDTRAGVVVSEQFF.

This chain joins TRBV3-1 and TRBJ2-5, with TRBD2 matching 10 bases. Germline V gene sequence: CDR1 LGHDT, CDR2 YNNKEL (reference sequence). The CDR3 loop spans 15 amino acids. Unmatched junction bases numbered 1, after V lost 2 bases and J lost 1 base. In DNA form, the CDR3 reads TGTGCCAGCAGCCAACGGACTAGCGGCCAAGAGACCCAGTACTTC. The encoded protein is CASSQRTSGQETQYF.

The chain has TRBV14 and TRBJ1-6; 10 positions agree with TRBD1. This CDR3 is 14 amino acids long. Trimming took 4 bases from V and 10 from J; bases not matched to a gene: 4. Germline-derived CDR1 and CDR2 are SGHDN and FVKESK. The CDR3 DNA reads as TGTGCCAGCAGCCCGGGACAGGGGCGGTCACCCCTCCACTTT. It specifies CASSPGQGRSPLHF.

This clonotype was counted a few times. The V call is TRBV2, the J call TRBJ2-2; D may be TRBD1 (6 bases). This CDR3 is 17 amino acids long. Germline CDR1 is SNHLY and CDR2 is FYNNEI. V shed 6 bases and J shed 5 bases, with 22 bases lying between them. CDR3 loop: CASRRTGTQFRTGELFF. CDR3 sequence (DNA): TGTGCCAGCAGAAGAACCGGGACACAATTCCGGACCGGGGAGCTGTTTTTT.